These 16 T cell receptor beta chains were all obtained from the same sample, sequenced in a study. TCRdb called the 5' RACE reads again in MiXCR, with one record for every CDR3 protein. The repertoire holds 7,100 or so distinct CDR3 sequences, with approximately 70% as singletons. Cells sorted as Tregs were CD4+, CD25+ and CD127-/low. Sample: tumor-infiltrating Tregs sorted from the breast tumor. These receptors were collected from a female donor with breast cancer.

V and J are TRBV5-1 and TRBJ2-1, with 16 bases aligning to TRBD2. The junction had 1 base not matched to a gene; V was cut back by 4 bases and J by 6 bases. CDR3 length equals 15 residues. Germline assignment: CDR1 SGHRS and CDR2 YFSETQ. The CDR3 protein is CASSGTSGRANEQFF. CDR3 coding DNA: TGCGCCAGCAGCGGGACTAGCGGGAGGGCCAATGAGCAGTTCTTC.

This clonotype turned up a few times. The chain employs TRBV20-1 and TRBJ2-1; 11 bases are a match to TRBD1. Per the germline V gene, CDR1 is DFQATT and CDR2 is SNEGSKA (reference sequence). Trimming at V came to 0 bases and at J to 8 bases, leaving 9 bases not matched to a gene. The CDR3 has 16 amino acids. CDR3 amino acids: CSARDALGQGGYEQFF. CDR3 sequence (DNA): TGCAGTGCTAGAGACGCCTTGGGACAGGGGGGATATGAGCAGTTCTTC.

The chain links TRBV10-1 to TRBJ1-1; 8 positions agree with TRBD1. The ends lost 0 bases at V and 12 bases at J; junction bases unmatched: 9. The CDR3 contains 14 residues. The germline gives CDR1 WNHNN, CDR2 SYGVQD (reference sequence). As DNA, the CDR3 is TGCGCCAGCAGTGAGTCGCCAGACAGGGGTCGGTCTTTCTTT. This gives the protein CASSESPDRGRSFF.

In DNA, the CDR3 is TGCAGCGTTGAAAGGTCCACTGAAGCTTTCTTT. This translates into CSVERSTEAFF. The chain combines TRBV29-1 with TRBJ1-1; D is uncertain. Germline V lookup: CDR1 SQVTM, CDR2 ANQGSEA. Trimming pared 2 bases from V and 4 bases from J, leaving 5 bases between. This CDR3 is built from 11 residues.

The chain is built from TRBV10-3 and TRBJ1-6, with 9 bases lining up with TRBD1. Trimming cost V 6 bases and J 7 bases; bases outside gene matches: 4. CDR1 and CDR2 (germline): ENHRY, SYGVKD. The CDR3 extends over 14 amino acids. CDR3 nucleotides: TGTGCCATCAGCAGGACAGGGGAGAATTCACCCCTCCACTTT. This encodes CAISRTGENSPLHF.

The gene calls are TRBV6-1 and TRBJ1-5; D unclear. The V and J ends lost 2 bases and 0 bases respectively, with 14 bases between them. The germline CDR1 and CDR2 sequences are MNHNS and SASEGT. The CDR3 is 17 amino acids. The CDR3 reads CASSERAGKISNQPQHF. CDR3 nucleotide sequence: TGTGCCAGCAGTGAACGGGCAGGAAAGATTAGCAATCAGCCCCAGCATTTT.

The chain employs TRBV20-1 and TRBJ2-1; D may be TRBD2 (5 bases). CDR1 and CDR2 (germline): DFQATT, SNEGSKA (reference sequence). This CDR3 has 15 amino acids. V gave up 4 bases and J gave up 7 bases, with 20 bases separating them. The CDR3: CSAKTTLVPRNEQFF. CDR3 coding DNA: TGCAGTGCTAAAACTACACTAGTCCCCCGGAATGAGCAGTTCTTC.

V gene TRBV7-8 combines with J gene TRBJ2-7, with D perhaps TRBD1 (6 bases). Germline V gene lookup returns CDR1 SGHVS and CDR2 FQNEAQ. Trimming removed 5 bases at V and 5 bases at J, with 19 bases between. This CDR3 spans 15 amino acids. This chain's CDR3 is CASSVQGSQRDEQYF. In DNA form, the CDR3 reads TGTGCCAGCAGCGTACAGGGTAGTCAGAGGGACGAGCAGTACTTC.

The CDR3 DNA reads as TGTGCCAGCAGTTACTCAGGCCCAAGCCTTAACTATGGCTACACCTTC. This gives the protein CASSYSGPSLNYGYTF. The chain is built from TRBV6-6 and TRBJ1-2, with unresolved D. Trimming stripped 0 bases from V and 1 base from J, with 12 bases between. CDR3 size: 16 residues. Per germline, CDR1 MNHNY and CDR2 SVGAGI (reference sequence).

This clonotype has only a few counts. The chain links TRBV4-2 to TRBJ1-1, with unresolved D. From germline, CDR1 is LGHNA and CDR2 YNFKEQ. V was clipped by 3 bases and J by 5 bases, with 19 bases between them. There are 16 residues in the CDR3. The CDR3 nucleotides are TGTGCCAGCAGCCAGCAGGCCGGCCTGGGTGGGACTGAAGCTTTCTTT. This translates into CASSQQAGLGGTEAFF.

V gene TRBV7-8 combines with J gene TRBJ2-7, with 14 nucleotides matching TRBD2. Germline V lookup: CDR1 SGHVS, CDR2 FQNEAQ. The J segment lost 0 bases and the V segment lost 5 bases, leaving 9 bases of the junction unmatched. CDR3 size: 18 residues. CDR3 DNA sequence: TGTGCCAGCAGCCCGCGGACTAGCGGGGGGACGAGCTCCTACGAGCAGTACTTC. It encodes CASSPRTSGGTSSYEQYF.

This chain's CDR3 is CASSFEDEQYF. DNA for the CDR3: TGCGCCAGCAGTTTTGAAGACGAGCAGTACTTC. This sequence joins TRBV5-1 and TRBJ2-7; no clear D. V lost 5 bases and J lost 5, with 8 bases in between. The CDR3 has 11 residues. Germline V lookup: CDR1 SGHRS, CDR2 YFSETQ.

The CDR3, as DNA: TGTGCCAGCAGCTCCGGGATAAATACGCAGTATTTT. This encodes CASSSGINTQYF. The genes are TRBV7-6 and TRBJ2-3; possibly TRBD2 for D (5 bases). CDR1 and CDR2 from the germline V gene are SGHVS and FNYEAQ. The CDR3 extends over 12 amino acids. The V end lost 4 bases, the J end lost 7 bases, and 9 bases lay between the germline ends.

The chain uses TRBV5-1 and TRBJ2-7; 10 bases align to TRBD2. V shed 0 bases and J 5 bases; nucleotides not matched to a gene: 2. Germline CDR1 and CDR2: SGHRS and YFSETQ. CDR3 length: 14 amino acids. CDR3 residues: CASSLDLAGDEQYF. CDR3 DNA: TGCGCCAGCAGCTTGGATCTAGCGGGAGACGAGCAGTACTTC.

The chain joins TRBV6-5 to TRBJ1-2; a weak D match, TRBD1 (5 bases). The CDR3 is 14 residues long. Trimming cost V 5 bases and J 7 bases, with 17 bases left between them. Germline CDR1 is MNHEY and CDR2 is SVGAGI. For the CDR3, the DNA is TGTGCCAGCAGTCTACAAGGGACCCCGTTTGGCTACACCTTC. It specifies CASSLQGTPFGYTF.

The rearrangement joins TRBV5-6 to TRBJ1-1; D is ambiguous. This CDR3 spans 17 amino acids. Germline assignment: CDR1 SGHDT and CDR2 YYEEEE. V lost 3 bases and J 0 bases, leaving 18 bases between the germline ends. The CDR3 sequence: CASSSFGSAEMNTEAFF. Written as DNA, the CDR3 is TGTGCCAGCAGCTCCTTCGGGTCGGCAGAGATGAACACTGAAGCTTTCTTT.